The rows below give T cell receptor beta chains drawn from one sample of a study of CD8 T cells in ankylosing spondylitis. In TCRdb, the 5' RACE reads were re-called with MiXCR into one record per CDR3 protein. Of fewer than 650,000 distinct CDR3 sequences detected, 10% to 15% appear once; the ten largest clones hold nearly 7%. Sequencing was carried out using blood, either unsorted or a sorted T cell fraction (not recorded which). The receptors derive from a male donor with ankylosing spondylitis. CDR3s include the opening cysteine and the closing phenylalanine or tryptophan. D genes are given only for firm matches. Clone size is stated in some rows and not others, as once, few, many or a class when expanded.

J	V	size	D	DNA	CDR3
TRBJ2-1	TRBV27	few	.	TGTGCCAGCAGACCTCGGGGAGGCCGCTCCTACAATGAGCAGTTCTTC	CASRPRGGRSYNEQFF
TRBJ2-1	TRBV5-1	.	TRBD2	TGCGCCAGCAGCATTGGTACTAGCGGGAGTAGGGAGCAGTTCTTC	CASSIGTSGSREQFF
TRBJ2-7	TRBV9	few	.	TGTGCCAGCAGCGTATCCCCGGGTTACAAAGGGGCCACCTCCTACGAGCAGTACTTC	CASSVSPGYKGATSYEQYF
TRBJ2-1	TRBV7-2	many	TRBD1	TGTGCCACCACAGGGGGTTCCTACAATGAGCAGTTCTTC	CATTGGSYNEQFF
TRBJ2-1	TRBV5-1	.	TRBD2	TGCGCCAGCAGCCAACTAGCGGCCTACAATGAGCAGTTCTTC	CASSQLAAYNEQFF
TRBJ2-3	TRBV7-8	.	.	TGTGCCAGCAGCTTTCGTCAGCCAAGCACAGATACGCAGTATTTT	CASSFRQPSTDTQYF
TRBJ2-7	TRBV7-8	.	TRBD2	TGTGCCAGCAGCTTAGGGACTAGCGGCGAGTACGAGCAGTACTTC	CASSLGTSGEYEQYF
TRBJ2-5	TRBV5-6	many	.	TGTGCCAGCAGCTTGGTCCCCACTACCTCTTGGGAGACCCAGTACTTC	CASSLVPTTSWETQYF
TRBJ2-1	TRBV19	few	.	TGTGCCAGTAGTATAGGGGGGAACAATGAGCAGTTCTTC	CASSIGGNNEQFF
TRBJ2-1	TRBV11-2	many	TRBD1	TGTGCCAGCAGCCTACAGGGGAGCTCCTACAATGAGCAGTTCTTC	CASSLQGSSYNEQFF
TRBJ2-2	TRBV11-1	few	TRBD2	TGTGCCAGCAGCCGGGGACTAGCGGGAGTTTGGGACACCGGGGAGCTGTTTTTT	CASSRGLAGVWDTGELFF
TRBJ2-5	TRBV24-1	few	.	TGTGCCACCAGTGACCGTAGGCAAACAGGGTACCAAGAGACCCAGTACTTC	CATSDRRQTGYQETQYF
TRBJ2-1	TRBV21-1	.	.	TGTGCCAGCAGCGACCGAAAGCGGGAGTACAATGAGCAGTTCTTC	CASSDRKREYNEQFF
TRBJ2-1	TRBV5-1	many	.	TGCGCCAGCAGCGAACCTAAGTACAATGAGCAGTTCTTC	CASSEPKYNEQFF
TRBJ2-1	TRBV29-1	few	.	TGCAGCGCTAGACCGTTGGATGAGCAGTTCTTC	CSARPLDEQFF
TRBJ2-2	TRBV7-8	few	.	TGTGCCAGCAGCTCCTTGGGCCTCGGGGAGCTGTTTTTT	CASSSLGLGELFF
TRBJ2-1	TRBV5-1	once	TRBD2	TGCGCCAGCAGCTTGTCTACTAGCGGGTTTAGGAATGAGCAGTTCTTC	CASSLSTSGFRNEQFF
TRBJ1-1	TRBV12-3/TRBV12-4	.	.	TGTGCCAGCAGCCGCCAGACAGGAACATACACTGAAGCTTTCTTT	CASSRQTGTYTEAFF
TRBJ1-4	TRBV5-1	few	TRBD1	TGCGCCAGCAGCTTGGTTGGGACAGTAAATGAAAAACTGTTTTTT	CASSLVGTVNEKLFF
TRBJ2-7	TRBV5-1	many	TRBD1	TGCGCCAGCAGCCCTCCCGGGACAGAGAGCTACGAGCAGTACTTC	CASSPPGTESYEQYF
TRBJ2-3	TRBV12-3/TRBV12-4	many	TRBD2	TGTGCCAGCAGTTTAGGGACTAGCGGAAACACAGATACGCAGTATTTT	CASSLGTSGNTDTQYF
TRBJ2-7	TRBV6-2/TRBV6-3	few	.	TGTGCCAGCGGAAAACAGGGAGGGGTAGGCGAGCAGTACTTC	CASGKQGGVGEQYF
TRBJ1-1	TRBV18	.	.	TGTGCCAGCTCACCACCCTACAGAGCCGAAGCTTTCTTT	CASSPPYRAEAFF
TRBJ1-4	TRBV6-1	few	.	TGTGCCGGGGGATATGAAAAACTGTTTTTT	CAGGYEKLFF
TRBJ2-7	TRBV11-2	many	TRBD2	TGTGCCAGCAGCCAGGGACTAGCGAGGGAGCAGTACTTC	CASSQGLAREQYF
TRBJ2-1	TRBV2	many	TRBD1	TGTGCCAGCAATTTACGGGACAGGGGGGACAATGAGCAGTTCTTC	CASNLRDRGDNEQFF
TRBJ2-2	TRBV5-1	many	.	TGCGCCAGCGCGGCGGACGAGTCCGGGGAGCTGTTTTTT	CASAADESGELFF
TRBJ2-1	TRBV7-9	.	.	TGTGCCAGCAGCTCCCTATCTCCCCTCGGTAGTAATGAGCAGTTCTTC	CASSSLSPLGSNEQFF
TRBJ2-3	TRBV12-5	few	.	TGTGCTAGTGGCCGGGACGAGCAAGCTAGCACAGATACGCAGTATTTT	CASGRDEQASTDTQYF
TRBJ2-7	TRBV7-8	.	.	TGTGCCAGCAGCTCTTACAAGGGGGAGCAGTACTTC	CASSSYKGEQYF
TRBJ1-2	TRBV20-1	few	.	TGCAGTGCCACACGAAGGAACTATGGCTACACCTTC	CSATRRNYGYTF
TRBJ1-6	TRBV14	few	.	TGTGCCAGCAGCAAAAGTTGGGGGTATAATTCACCCCTCCACTTT	CASSKSWGYNSPLHF
TRBJ2-3	TRBV7-8	.	.	TGTGCCGGAGCGGTAGACGGCACAGATACGCAGTATTTT	CAGAVDGTDTQYF
TRBJ2-7	TRBV18	many	.	TGTGCCAGCTCACCCCGACAGGAAACCTACGAGCAGTACTTC	CASSPRQETYEQYF
TRBJ2-2	TRBV15	.	.	TGTGCCACCAGCAGAGATAGGGATAACACCGGGGAGCTGTTTTTT	CATSRDRDNTGELFF
TRBJ2-3	TRBV28	.	.	TGTGCCAGCAGAAAGCAGGGTGCCGGCACAGATACGCAGTATTTT	CASRKQGAGTDTQYF
TRBJ1-3	TRBV7-2	many	.	TGTGCCAGCAGCTTATCTGGCGGAAACTCTGGAAACACCATATATTTT	CASSLSGGNSGNTIYF
TRBJ2-1	TRBV15	few	.	TGTGCCACCAGCAGCGACAGTCGCTCCTACAATGAGCAGTTCTTC	CATSSDSRSYNEQFF
TRBJ2-7	TRBV5-1	few	.	TGCGCCAGCAGCTTGGAGGGTAGGGTCTCCTACGAGCAGTACTTC	CASSLEGRVSYEQYF
TRBJ2-2	TRBV9	.	TRBD2	TGTGCCAGCAATTCGGGGGGTACCGGGGAGCTGTTTTTT	CASNSGGTGELFF
TRBJ2-3	TRBV5-4	.	TRBD2	TGTGCCAGCAGCTCCACTAGCGGGAGGAGCACAGATACGCAGTATTTT	CASSSTSGRSTDTQYF
TRBJ2-5	TRBV24-1	many	.	TGTGCCACCAGTGATCCGACCCGGCGACCGCAAGAGACCCAGTACTTC	CATSDPTRRPQETQYF
TRBJ2-7	TRBV18	.	TRBD1	TGTGCCAGCTCACCCACGACAGGGCCGGGCGAGCAGTACTTC	CASSPTTGPGEQYF
TRBJ2-1	TRBV20-1	many	.	TGCAGTGCTAGGGGGACCTACAATGAGCAGTTCTTC	CSARGTYNEQFF
TRBJ2-1	TRBV6-6	.	.	TGTGCCAGCAGTTACTCGATTGGCGATGAGCAGTTCTTC	CASSYSIGDEQFF
TRBJ2-1	TRBV20-1	.	.	TGCAGTGCTAGTATTCCCGGGATCGGCTATGAGCAGTTCTTC	CSASIPGIGYEQFF
TRBJ1-4	TRBV20-1	.	.	TGCAGTGCTAGAGATCTGCAGAGGGATCGAGCTAATGAAAAACTGTTTTTT	CSARDLQRDRANEKLFF
TRBJ1-1	TRBV27	.	.	TGTGCCAGCAGTTTATCTGCATTCTCCATGAACACTGAAGCTTTCTTT	CASSLSAFSMNTEAFF
TRBJ1-2	TRBV5-1	many	.	TGCGCCAGCAGCCCCCAGGCACCTTGGGGAAGTGGCTACACCTTC	CASSPQAPWGSGYTF
TRBJ2-7	TRBV10-3	.	.	TGTGCCATCAGTGAGAACCGGGACACCCGTGAGGAGCAGTACTTC	CAISENRDTREEQYF
TRBJ2-3	TRBV5-6	.	.	TGTGCCAGCAGCTTGGAGAGCGGGCCTAGCACAGATACGCAGTATTTT	CASSLESGPSTDTQYF
TRBJ2-7	TRBV13	few	TRBD2	TGTGCCAGCAGACTAGCGGGAGGCCCCCACGAGCAGTACTTC	CASRLAGGPHEQYF
TRBJ1-4	TRBV11-1	.	.	TGTGCCAGCAGCCCCCCCGGACAGCTTGGCGCAACTAATGAAAAACTGTTTTTT	CASSPPGQLGATNEKLFF
TRBJ2-5	TRBV10-3	medium-sized	.	TGTGCCATCAGTGAAGGGGAACTCCACCAAGAGACCCAGTACTTC	CAISEGELHQETQYF